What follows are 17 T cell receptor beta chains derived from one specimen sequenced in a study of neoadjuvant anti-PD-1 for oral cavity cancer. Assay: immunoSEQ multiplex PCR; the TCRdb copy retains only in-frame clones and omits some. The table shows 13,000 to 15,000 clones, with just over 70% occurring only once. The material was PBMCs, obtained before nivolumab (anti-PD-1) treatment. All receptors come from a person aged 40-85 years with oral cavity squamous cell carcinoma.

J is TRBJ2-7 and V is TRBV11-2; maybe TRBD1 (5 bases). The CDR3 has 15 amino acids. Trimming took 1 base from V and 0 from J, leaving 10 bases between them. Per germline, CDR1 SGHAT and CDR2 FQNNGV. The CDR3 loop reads CASSLARDSSYEQYF. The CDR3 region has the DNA TGTGCCAGCAGCTTAGCCAGGGATAGCTCCTACGAGCAGTACTTC.

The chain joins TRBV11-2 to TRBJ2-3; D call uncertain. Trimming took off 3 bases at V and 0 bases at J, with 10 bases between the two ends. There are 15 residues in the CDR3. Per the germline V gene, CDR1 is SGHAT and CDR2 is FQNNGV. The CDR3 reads CASSFTDGSTDTQYF. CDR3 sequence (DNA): TGTGCCAGCAGCTTTACGGACGGTAGCACAGATACGCAGTATTTT. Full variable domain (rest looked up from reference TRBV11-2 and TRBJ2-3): EAGVAQSPRYKIIEKRQSVAFWCNPISGHATLYWYQQILGQGPKLLIQFQNNGVVDDSQLPKDRFSAERLKGVDSTLKIQPAKLEDSAVYLCASSFTDGSTDTQYFGPGTRLTVL.

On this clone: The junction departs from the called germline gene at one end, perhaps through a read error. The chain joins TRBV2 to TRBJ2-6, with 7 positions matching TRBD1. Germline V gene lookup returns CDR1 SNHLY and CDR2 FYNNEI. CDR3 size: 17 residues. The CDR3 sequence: CASIEYPGGSGANVLTF. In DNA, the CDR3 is TGTGCCAGCATTGAATATCCAGGGGGCTCTGGGGCCAACGTCCTGACTTTC.

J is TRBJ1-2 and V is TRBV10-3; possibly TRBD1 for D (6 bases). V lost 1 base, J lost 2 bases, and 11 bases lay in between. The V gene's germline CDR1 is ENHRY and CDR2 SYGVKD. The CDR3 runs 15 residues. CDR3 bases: TGTGCCATCAGTGAGTGGGGGGGCAGAAACTATGGCTACACCTTC. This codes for CAISEWGGRNYGYTF.

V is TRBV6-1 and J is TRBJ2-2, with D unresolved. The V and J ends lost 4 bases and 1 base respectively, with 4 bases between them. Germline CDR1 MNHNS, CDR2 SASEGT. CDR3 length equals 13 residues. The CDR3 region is CASSALNTGELFF. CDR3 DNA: TGTGCCAGCAGTGCGTTGAACACCGGGGAGCTGTTTTTT.

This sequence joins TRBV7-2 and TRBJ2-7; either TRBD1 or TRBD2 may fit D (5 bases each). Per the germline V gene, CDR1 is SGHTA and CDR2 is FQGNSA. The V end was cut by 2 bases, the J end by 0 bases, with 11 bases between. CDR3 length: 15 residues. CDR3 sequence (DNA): TGTGCCAGCAGCTTAACATCAGGGAGCTCCTACGAGCAGTACTTC. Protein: CASSLTSGSSYEQYF.

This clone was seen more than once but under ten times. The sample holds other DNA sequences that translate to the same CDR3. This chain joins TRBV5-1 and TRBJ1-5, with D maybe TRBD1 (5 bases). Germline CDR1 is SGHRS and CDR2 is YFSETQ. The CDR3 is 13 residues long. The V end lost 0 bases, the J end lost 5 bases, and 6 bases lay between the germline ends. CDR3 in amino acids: CASSLAGDQPQHF. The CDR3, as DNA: TGCGCCAGCAGCTTGGCGGGGGATCAGCCCCAGCATTTT.

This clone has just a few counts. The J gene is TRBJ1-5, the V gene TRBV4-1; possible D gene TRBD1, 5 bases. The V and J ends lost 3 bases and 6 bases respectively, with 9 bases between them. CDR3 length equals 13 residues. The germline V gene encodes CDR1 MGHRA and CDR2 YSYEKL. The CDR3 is CASSHGGTQPQHF. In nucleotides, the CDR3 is TGCGCCAGCAGCCATGGGGGGACTCAGCCCCAGCATTTT.

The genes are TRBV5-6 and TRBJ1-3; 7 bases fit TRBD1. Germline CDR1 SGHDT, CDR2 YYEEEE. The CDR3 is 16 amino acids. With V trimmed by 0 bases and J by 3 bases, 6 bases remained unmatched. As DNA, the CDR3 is TGTGCCAGCAGCTTGGGACAGGGAGGCTATGGAAACACCATATATTTT. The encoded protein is CASSLGQGGYGNTIYF.

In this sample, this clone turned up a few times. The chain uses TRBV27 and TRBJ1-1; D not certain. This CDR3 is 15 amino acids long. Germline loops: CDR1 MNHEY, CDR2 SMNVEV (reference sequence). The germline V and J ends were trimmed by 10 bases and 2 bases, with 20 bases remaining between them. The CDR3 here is CATRPLTAGNTEAFF. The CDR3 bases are TGTGCCACCAGACCACTCACAGCGGGAAACACTGAAGCTTTCTTT.

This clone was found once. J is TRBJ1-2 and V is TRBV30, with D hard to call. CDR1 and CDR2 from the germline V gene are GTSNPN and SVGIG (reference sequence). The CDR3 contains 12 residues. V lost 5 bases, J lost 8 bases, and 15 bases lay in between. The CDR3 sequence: CAWDGGFGGYTF. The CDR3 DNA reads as TGTGCCTGGGACGGAGGGTTTGGGGGCTACACCTTC.

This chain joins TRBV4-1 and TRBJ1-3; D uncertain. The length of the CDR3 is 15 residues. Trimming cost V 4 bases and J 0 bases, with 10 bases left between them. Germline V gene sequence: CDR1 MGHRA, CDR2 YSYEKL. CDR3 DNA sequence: TGCGCCAGCAGCCGTTTGGATATCTCTGGAAACACCATATATTTT. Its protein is CASSRLDISGNTIYF.

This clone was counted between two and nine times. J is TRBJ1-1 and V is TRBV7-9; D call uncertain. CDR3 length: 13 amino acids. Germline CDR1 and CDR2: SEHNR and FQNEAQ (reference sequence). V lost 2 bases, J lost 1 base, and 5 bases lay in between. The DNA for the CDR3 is TGTGCCAGCAGCTTACTGGCGAACACTGAAGCTTTCTTT. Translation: CASSLLANTEAFF.

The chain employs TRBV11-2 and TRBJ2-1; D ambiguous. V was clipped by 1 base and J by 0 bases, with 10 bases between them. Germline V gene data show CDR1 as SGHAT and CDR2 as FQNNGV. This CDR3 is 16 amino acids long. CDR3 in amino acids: CASSLGMVASYNEQFF. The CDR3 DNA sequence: TGTGCCAGCAGCTTAGGAATGGTAGCCTCCTACAATGAGCAGTTCTTC. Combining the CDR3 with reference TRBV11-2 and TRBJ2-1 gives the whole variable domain EAGVAQSPRYKIIEKRQSVAFWCNPISGHATLYWYQQILGQGPKLLIQFQNNGVVDDSQLPKDRFSAERLKGVDSTLKIQPAKLEDSAVYLCASSLGMVASYNEQFFGPGTRLTVL.

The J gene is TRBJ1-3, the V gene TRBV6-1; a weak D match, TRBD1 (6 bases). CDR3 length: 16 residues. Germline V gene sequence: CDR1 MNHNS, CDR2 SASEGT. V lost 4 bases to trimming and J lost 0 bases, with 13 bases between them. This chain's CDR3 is CASSVRQAFSGNTIYF. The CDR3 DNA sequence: TGTGCCAGCAGTGTTAGACAGGCGTTCTCTGGAAACACCATATATTTT.

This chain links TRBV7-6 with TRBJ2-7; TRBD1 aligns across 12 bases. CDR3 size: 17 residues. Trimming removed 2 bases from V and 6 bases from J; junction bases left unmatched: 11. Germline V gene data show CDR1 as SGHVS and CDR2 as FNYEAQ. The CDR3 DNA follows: TGTGCCAGCAGCTTAAACCCACCGGGACAGGGGGCGGGCGAGCAGTACTTC. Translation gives CASSLNPPGQGAGEQYF.

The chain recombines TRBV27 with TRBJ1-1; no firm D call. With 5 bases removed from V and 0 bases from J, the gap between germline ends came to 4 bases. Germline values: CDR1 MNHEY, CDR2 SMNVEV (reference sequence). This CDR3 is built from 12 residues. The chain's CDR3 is CASSTLNTEAFF. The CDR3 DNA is TGTGCCAGCAGTACATTGAACACTGAAGCTTTCTTT.